This T cell receptor (beta chain) originates from a study of T cell responses to AZD1222 COVID-19 vaccine. Study results and limitations: Donors were chiefly white British, with a greater number of females, and clonal diversity was perhaps underestimated.

Points on this clone: Its specificity is unknown.

This CDR3 spans 14 amino acids. The germline V gene has CDR1 SGHDT and CDR2 YYEEEE. Trimming cost V 0 bases and J 5 bases, with 10 bases left between them. This table comes from immunoSEQ multiplex PCR, and its TCRdb copy is limited to in-frame clones, with some not included. The sample shows 70,000 or so clones, 83% of them seen only once. The sequencing used peripheral blood, collected 28 days after the second AZD1222 dose. The source is an adult who received the AZD1222 COVID-19 vaccine. This chain uses TRBV5-6 with TRBJ2-3; D gene unclear. The CDR3 spells CASSLGAALDTQYF. The DNA of the CDR3 is TGTGCCAGCAGCTTGGGGGCGGCGCTAGATACGCAGTATTTT.